This T cell receptor beta chain was documented in a study of T-cell reconstitution after alpha-beta-depleted transplantation in children. This clonotype was recorded many times. Antigen: not known. Findings and limits, study-wide: By one year post-transplant, T-cell counts and diversity largely arose from T cells that were newly produced. Reportedly, alpha-beta T cells present about two months post-transplant originated from several hundred expanded clones of graft origin. The study traced high day-60 TCRbeta diversity in some patients to surviving recipient T cells and thymic progenitors.

For TCRbeta, the library was prepared with unique molecular identifiers. TCRdb used MiXCR to reprocess the PCR reads, holding one entry per CDR3 protein. The table has about 48,000 distinct CDR3 sequences, over 4.5% seen once; the top ten hold around 31%. V gave up 7 bases and J gave up 5 bases; unmatched junction bases: 7. CDR3 length: 13 residues. Sample: PBMCs, mostly from graft donor cells, taken 60 days after TCRalphabeta/CD19-depleted stem cell transplant. The origin of this receptor is a female patient between 2 and 15 years old who had a stem cell transplant for aplastic anemia, so the T cells may come from the graft donor. The rearrangement links TRBV6-7 to TRBJ2-5, with TRBD1 identical over 7 bases. TRBV6-7 is an open reading frame whose function is uncertain. The CDR3 nucleotides read TGTGCCAGCATTCCTGACAGGGTTGAGACCCAGTACTTC. Translated, it gives CASIPDRVETQYF.